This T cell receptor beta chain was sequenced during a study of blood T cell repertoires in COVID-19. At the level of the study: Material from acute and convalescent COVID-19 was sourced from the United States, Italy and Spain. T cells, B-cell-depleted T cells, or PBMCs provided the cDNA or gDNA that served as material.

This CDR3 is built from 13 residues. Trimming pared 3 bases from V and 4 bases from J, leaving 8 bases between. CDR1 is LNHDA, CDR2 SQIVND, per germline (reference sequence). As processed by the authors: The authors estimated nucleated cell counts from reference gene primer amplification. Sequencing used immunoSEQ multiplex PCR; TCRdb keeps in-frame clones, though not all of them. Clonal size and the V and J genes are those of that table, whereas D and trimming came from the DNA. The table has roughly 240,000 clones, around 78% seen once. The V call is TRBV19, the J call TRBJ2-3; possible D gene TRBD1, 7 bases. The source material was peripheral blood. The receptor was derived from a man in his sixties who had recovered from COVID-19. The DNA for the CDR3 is TGTGCCAGTAGTATCAGGGGGGCAGATACGCAGTATTTT. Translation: CASSIRGADTQYF.